This T cell receptor beta chain was recorded in a study of OX40 agonist ivuxolimab in advanced cancers. Looking at the study overall: The study gave patients intravenous ivuxolimab at 0.01 to 10 mg/kg every 2 weeks. At roughly 80% male, the cohort had a mean age of 60 years, ranging from about 20 to 79.

Using immunoSEQ multiplex PCR, the repertoire was profiled, and TCRdb retains in-frame clones only, with some absent. Of 85,000 to 120,000 clones in the sample, just over 90% were seen once. Whole-study findings and limits: Expansion of clones was among the lowest in partial responders at 0.1-3.0 mg/kg.

Comments on this clone: What it binds is unknown.

Autoimmune disease history or systemic immunosuppression meant exclusion. CDR3 size: 17 residues. Trimming shortened V by 5 bases and J by 0 bases, and 17 bases separated the two germline ends. Germline V CDR1 and CDR2: SEHNR, FQNEAQ (reference sequence). The clonotype originates from an adult with an advanced solid tumor such as melanoma, head and neck, liver or kidney cancer. The material sequenced was CD4+ or CD8+ T cells sorted from blood, taken in a trial of the OX40 agonist ivuxolimab. V and J are TRBV7-9 and TRBJ2-1, with a tentative D call TRBD1 (6 bases). In nucleotides, the CDR3 is TGTGCCAGCAGCACCCTCCCACAGGGTAGCTCCTACAATGAGCAGTTCTTC. Protein product: CASSTLPQGSSYNEQFF.